The clone carrying this TCR beta chain was seen just once. Its antigen is undetermined. The CDR3 totals 15 residues. The ends were cut back, 0 bases at V and 4 bases at J, with 13 bases in the middle. In germline, CDR1 is SGDLS, CDR2 YYNGEE. These data belong to a study of OX40 agonist ivuxolimab in advanced cancers. Whole-study context: In this trial design, patients received ivuxolimab intravenously at 0.01 to 10 mg/kg every 2 weeks. Patients in dose escalation had liver, melanoma, kidney or head and neck cancers.

Findings of the study overall: Among T cells, CD8+ cells averaged more expanded clones than CD4+ cells.

Individuals having autoimmune disease history or systemic immunosuppression were not enrolled. Here immunoSEQ multiplex PCR was the method, and the copy in TCRdb shows in-frame clones only, minus some. The table records about 54,000 clones, 75% to 95% of them present only once. Sequencing used CD4+ or CD8+ T cells sorted from blood, obtained in a trial of the OX40 agonist ivuxolimab. The sequence was collected from an adult with an advanced solid tumor such as melanoma, head and neck, liver or kidney cancer. This chain joins TRBV9 and TRBJ1-2; D is uncertain. CDR3: CASSVGSSAAYGYTF. The CDR3 DNA follows: TGTGCCAGCAGCGTAGGCTCTTCCGCTGCCTATGGCTACACCTTC.